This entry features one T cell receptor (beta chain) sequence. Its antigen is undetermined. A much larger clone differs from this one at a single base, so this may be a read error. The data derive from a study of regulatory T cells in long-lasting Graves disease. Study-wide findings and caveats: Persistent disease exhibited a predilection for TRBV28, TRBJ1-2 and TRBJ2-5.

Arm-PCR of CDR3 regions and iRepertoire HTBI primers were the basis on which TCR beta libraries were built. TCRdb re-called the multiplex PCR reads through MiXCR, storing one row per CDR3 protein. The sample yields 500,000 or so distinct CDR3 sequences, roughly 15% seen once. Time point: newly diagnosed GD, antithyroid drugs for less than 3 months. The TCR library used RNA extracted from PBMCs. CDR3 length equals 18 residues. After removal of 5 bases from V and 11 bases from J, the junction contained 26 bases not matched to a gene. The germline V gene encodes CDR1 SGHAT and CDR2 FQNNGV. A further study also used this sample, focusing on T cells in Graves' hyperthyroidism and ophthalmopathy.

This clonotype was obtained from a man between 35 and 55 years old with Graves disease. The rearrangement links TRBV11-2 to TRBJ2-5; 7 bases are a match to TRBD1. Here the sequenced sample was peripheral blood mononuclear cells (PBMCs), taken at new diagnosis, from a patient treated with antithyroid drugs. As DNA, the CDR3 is TGTGCCAGCAGCCCTGGGGACAGACGGCCTAACTCCTACAATGAGCAGTACTTC. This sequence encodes CASSPGDRRPNSYNEQYF.